These 15 T cell receptor beta chains were all obtained from the same sample, sequenced in a study of cytomegalovirus exposure and HLA in healthy donors. The primer mix had 60 Vbeta and 13 Jbeta primers. Here immunoSEQ multiplex PCR was the method, and the copy in TCRdb shows in-frame clones only, minus some. The sample carries 150,000 or so clones, about four fifths recorded once. Sequenced sample: PBMCs. Every receptor here comes from a male donor in good health and CMV-seronegative.

This clone was seen once. The chain employs TRBV6-1 and TRBJ1-2, with TRBD1 matching over 8 bases. Trimming cost V 3 bases and J 2 bases; bases outside gene matches: 8. Germline assignment: CDR1 MNHNS and CDR2 SASEGT. CDR3 length equals 16 residues. The CDR3 sequence is CASSEPTGGINYGYTF. CDR3 sequence (DNA): TGTGCCAGCAGTGAGCCAACAGGGGGTATCAACTATGGCTACACCTTC.

This chain uses TRBV27 with TRBJ2-5; 10 positions agree with TRBD2. Germline assignment: CDR1 MNHEY and CDR2 SMNVEV (reference sequence). J gave up 4 bases and V 2 bases, and 7 bases lay outside the gene matches. This CDR3 comprises 16 residues. The CDR3 spells CASSLLAGVRGETQYF. CDR3 in DNA: TGTGCCAGCAGTTTACTAGCGGGAGTACGGGGAGAGACCCAGTACTTC.

This clone showed up just once. J is TRBJ2-5 and V is TRBV7-9; the match to TRBD2 covers 14 bases. In germline, CDR1 is SEHNR, CDR2 FQNEAQ (reference sequence). CDR3 size: 17 residues. The V gene end was trimmed by 5 bases and the J gene end by 5 bases; junction bases not matched to a gene: 10. CDR3 nucleotide sequence: TGTGCCAGCAGCCGAGGGACTAGCGGGAGAGTAAGTGAGACCCAGTACTTC. Translating it yields CASSRGTSGRVSETQYF.

Only a few counts were recorded for this clone. This chain uses TRBV4-1 with TRBJ1-4; D remains unclear. The germline CDR1 and CDR2 sequences are MGHRA and YSYEKL. The CDR3 sequence is 15 residues long. The V end lost 5 bases, the J end lost 5 bases, and 15 bases lay between the germline ends. The DNA of the CDR3 is TGCGCCAGCAGCTTTCGGTCGGGGATCAATGAAAAACTGTTTTTT. This sequence encodes CASSFRSGINEKLFF.

The J gene is TRBJ2-7, the V gene TRBV4-1, with TRBD2 identical over 13 bases. The germline gives CDR1 MGHRA, CDR2 YSYEKL. V trimming: 1 base; J trimming: 6 bases; junction bases outside the gene matches: 6. This CDR3 comprises 16 residues. The CDR3 nucleotides read TGCGCCAGCAGCCAAGTTGGACTAGCGGGAGCAGTCGAGCAGTACTTC. This encodes CASSQVGLAGAVEQYF.

The gene calls are TRBV7-3 and TRBJ1-6, with TRBD1 matching 7 bases. The CDR3 is made up of 14 amino acids. Germline V gene lookup returns CDR1 SGHTA and CDR2 FQGTGA. V was pared by 5 bases and J by 8 bases, with 6 bases of the junction left unmatched. The CDR3 here is CASSRGQADSPLHF. In DNA form, the CDR3 reads TGTGCCAGCAGCCGTGGACAGGCAGATTCACCCCTCCACTTT.

This chain joins TRBV7-6 and TRBJ2-1, with 13 bases aligning to TRBD2. The CDR3 is 20 residues long. V dropped 4 bases and J dropped 1; count of bases not matched to a gene: 13. Looked up from germline, CDR1 is SGHVS and CDR2 is FNYEAQ. CDR3 loop: CASSSPLAGGPMRSYNEQFF. The CDR3 bases are TGTGCCAGCAGCTCCCCACTAGCGGGAGGGCCCATGAGGTCCTACAATGAGCAGTTCTTC.

This chain links TRBV29-1 with TRBJ1-1; TRBD1 matches at 7 bases. The V and J ends lost 6 bases and 0 bases, in that order; junction bases with no gene match: 7. The V gene's germline CDR1 is SQVTM and CDR2 ANQGSEA. The CDR3 contains 14 residues. The CDR3 loop reads CSVTTGQMNTEAFF. In nucleotides, the CDR3 is TGCAGCGTAACCACGGGACAGATGAACACTGAAGCTTTCTTT.

The rearrangement joins TRBV27 to TRBJ2-5; 7 bases map to TRBD2. Looked up from germline, CDR1 is MNHEY and CDR2 is SMNVEV (reference sequence). The J segment lost 11 bases and the V segment lost 3 bases, leaving 6 bases of the junction unmatched. The CDR3 has 12 amino acids. The CDR3 spells CASSFWAGEQYF. CDR3 nucleotide sequence: TGTGCCAGCAGTTTTTGGGCGGGGGAGCAGTACTTC.

The chain has TRBV5-4 and TRBJ1-2; TRBD1 aligns across 9 bases. Trimming removed 0 bases from V and 4 bases from J; junction bases left unmatched: 7. Per germline, CDR1 SGHNT and CDR2 YYREEE (reference sequence). The CDR3 loop spans 16 amino acids. For the CDR3, the DNA is TGTGCCAGCAGCTTGGGGCGGACAGGGGCGACCTATGGCTACACCTTC. It codes for CASSLGRTGATYGYTF. The full variable domain, rest sourced from reference TRBV5-4 and TRBJ1-2, is ETGVTQSPTHLIKTRGQQVTLRCSSQSGHNTVSWYQQALGQGPQFIFQYYREEENGRGNFPPRFSGLQFPNYSSELNVNALELDDSALYLCASSLGRTGATYGYTFGSGTRLTVV.

This rearrangement joins TRBV5-1 to TRBJ2-1, with D perhaps matching TRBD2 (5 bases). The CDR3 length is 15 residues. The V and J ends lost 1 base and 4 bases respectively, with 12 bases between them. Germline lookup yields CDR1 SGHRS and CDR2 YFSETQ. The CDR3 loop is CASSLSGMEYNEQFF. CDR3 in DNA: TGCGCCAGCAGCTTGTCGGGGATGGAATACAATGAGCAGTTCTTC.

The CDR3 sequence: CASSTVGGAYNEQFF. The CDR3 DNA follows: TGTGCCAGCAGCACCGTCGGAGGGGCCTACAATGAGCAGTTCTTC. The V call is TRBV6-1, the J call TRBJ2-1; tentatively, D is TRBD2 (6 bases). CDR3 length: 15 residues. The germline V gene encodes CDR1 MNHNS and CDR2 SASEGT. With 6 bases removed from V and 2 bases from J, the gap between germline ends came to 14 bases.

This clone appeared once. In DNA form, the CDR3 reads TGTGCTAGTGGTTTGGGCAGTCCCCCGGGAGATACGCAGTATTTT. Its protein is CASGLGSPPGDTQYF. The chain carries TRBV12-5 and TRBJ2-3; D is uncertain. Germline V lookup: CDR1 LGHNT, CDR2 FRNRAP. Trimming took 1 base from V and 5 from J, leaving 13 bases between them. The CDR3 extends over 15 amino acids.

The rearrangement links TRBV29-1 to TRBJ2-1; 10 bases fit TRBD2. The germline V gene encodes CDR1 SQVTM and CDR2 ANQGSEA. The CDR3 runs 17 residues. With V trimmed by 4 bases and J by 2 bases, 11 bases remained unmatched. CDR3 sequence (DNA): TGCAGCGTTGTCACCTTCCGGACTAGCGGAACCTACAATGAGCAGTTCTTC. It codes for CSVVTFRTSGTYNEQFF.

This chain links TRBV6-5 with TRBJ1-2; 7 bases map to TRBD1. CDR3 length: 15 amino acids. The J segment lost 7 bases and the V segment lost 0 bases, leaving 8 bases of the junction unmatched. Germline CDR1 reads MNHEY; CDR2 reads SVGAGI. CDR3 in DNA: TGTGCCAGCAGTTACTCTCCGACAGGGTCTTCTGGCTACACCTTC. This codes for CASSYSPTGSSGYTF.